This T cell receptor beta chain was identified during a study of CD8 T cells in Susac syndrome. Overall study findings and caveats: The authors acknowledged that the study's TCR sequencing and HLA analysis involved relatively few individuals.

About this clonotype itself: Its antigen is not known.

V was cut by 0 bases and J by 1 base, with 9 bases left in between. The germline V gene has CDR1 SGHTA and CDR2 FQGTGA. The CDR3 is 15 amino acids. The RNA input was about 0.5 to 1 ug, and it was reverse transcribed with random hexamers. TCR beta CDR3 was amplified by immunoSEQ multiplex PCR. This amplification extended across 54 Vbeta and 13 Jbeta segments. In TCRdb, the immunoSEQ multiplex PCR reads were re-called with MiXCR into one record per CDR3 protein. The sample consists of approximately 230,000 distinct CDR3 sequences, around 93% of them appearing once. The authors sequenced TCR beta from blood CD8+ and CD4+ T cells. TEMRA cells were FACS-enriched and CD8+ and CD4+ T cells negatively isolated.

The chain carries TRBV7-3 and TRBJ1-1, with a possible D match to TRBD1 (5 bases). Sequences were obtained from CD4+ T cells from PBMCs. The TCR sequence derives from a human donor with multiple sclerosis. CDR3 bases: TGTGCCAGCAGCTTAACCCCGGACAAGAACACTGAAGCTTTCTTT. This codes for CASSLTPDKNTEAFF.